A single sample is the source of the 18 T cell receptor beta chains below, sequenced in a study of graft-versus-host responses after intestinal transplantation. Profiling relied on immunoSEQ multiplex PCR, and the TCRdb table lists in-frame clones only, not all of them. Altogether 150,000 or so clones are present, around 90% being singletons, with the ten largest covering 0.19%. No antigen is known for these receptors. The specimen was unstimulated CD4+ T cells sorted from spleen or lymph node cells, collected before intestinal transplant. Receptors were obtained from a human donor who received an intestinal transplant.

The chain is built from TRBV20-1 and TRBJ2-3; D remains unclear. Germline V gene data show CDR1 as DFQATT and CDR2 as SNEGSKA (reference sequence). Between the trimmed V and J ends, which lost 3 bases and 6 bases, there was a span of 4 bases. The CDR3 is made up of 10 amino acids. CDR3 nucleotides: TGCAGTGCTAGGGAGGATACGCAGTATTTT. Protein sequence: CSAREDTQYF.

The chain combines TRBV10-3 with TRBJ2-2; D is possibly TRBD2 (6 bases). The germline CDR1 and CDR2 sequences are ENHRY and SYGVKD. The length of the CDR3 is 13 residues. With 8 bases removed from V and 5 bases from J, the gap between germline ends came to 12 bases. CDR3 in amino acids: CAIRELGTGELFF. CDR3 DNA: TGTGCCATCCGGGAGTTGGGGACCGGGGAGCTGTTTTTT.

The rearrangement joins TRBV27 to TRBJ2-1; D perhaps matches TRBD2 (6 bases). The germline V gene encodes CDR1 MNHEY and CDR2 SMNVEV (reference sequence). With 5 bases removed from V and 7 bases from J, the gap between germline ends came to 15 bases. The CDR3 contains 14 residues. CDR3 nucleotide sequence: TGTGCCAGCAGTCGGGACTGGGCTAAAAATGAGCAGTTCTTC. This translates into CASSRDWAKNEQFF.

The rearrangement uses TRBV28 and TRBJ2-3, with D perhaps TRBD1 (5 bases). V gave up 5 bases and J gave up 3 bases, with 12 bases separating them. Germline values: CDR1 MDHEN, CDR2 SYDVKM. The CDR3 contains 14 residues. Here the CDR3 reads CASSITRQTDTQYF. In DNA, the CDR3 is TGTGCCAGCAGTATTACCAGACAGACAGATACGCAGTATTTT.

This rearrangement joins TRBV28 to TRBJ1-1; the D is unclear. The CDR3 is 12 residues long. Germline V gene lookup returns CDR1 MDHEN and CDR2 SYDVKM. V lost 3 bases, J lost 5 bases, and 7 bases lay in between. This chain's CDR3 is CASSFKRTEAFF. CDR3 DNA: TGTGCCAGCAGTTTTAAGAGGACTGAAGCTTTCTTT.

V and J are TRBV30 and TRBJ2-1, with D hard to call. There are 11 residues in the CDR3. Trimming took off 3 bases at V and 8 bases at J, with 8 bases between the two ends. The germline V gene has CDR1 GTSNPN and CDR2 SVGIG (reference sequence). CDR3 bases: TGTGCCTGGAGAGCACCCCATGAGCAGTTCTTC. Protein product: CAWRAPHEQFF.

This rearrangement joins TRBV19 to TRBJ1-1, with no clear D. The CDR3 covers 14 residues. The V gene lost 5 bases and the J gene lost 1 base, with 11 bases spanning the gap. CDR1 is LNHDA, CDR2 SQIVND, per germline (reference sequence). The CDR3 loop is CASSWPSANTEAFF. The CDR3 region has the DNA TGTGCCAGTAGTTGGCCCAGTGCGAACACTGAAGCTTTCTTT.

The genes are TRBV7-6 and TRBJ1-4; the D is unclear. Trimming shortened V by 4 bases and J by 0 bases, and 9 bases separated the two germline ends. Germline CDR1 is SGHVS and CDR2 is FNYEAQ. This CDR3 contains 15 residues. The CDR3 loop is CASSSGVATNEKLFF. CDR3 coding DNA: TGTGCCAGCAGCTCTGGGGTGGCAACTAATGAAAAACTGTTTTTT.

The chain links TRBV28 to TRBJ2-4; D unresolved. Between the trimmed V and J ends, which lost 3 bases and 4 bases, there was a span of 10 bases. CDR1 is MDHEN and CDR2 is SYDVKM in the germline V gene. CDR3 length: 14 residues. Written as DNA, the CDR3 is TGTGCCAGCAGTTTCGGCAAAACTAAAAACATTCAGTACTTC. Translated, it gives CASSFGKTKNIQYF.

The chain links TRBV27 to TRBJ2-5; D gene unclear. Germline V gene data show CDR1 as MNHEY and CDR2 as SMNVEV (reference sequence). The CDR3 consists of 13 residues. V lost 8 bases, J lost 5 bases, and 15 bases lay in between. The CDR3 sequence: CASGARARETQYF. CDR3 bases: TGTGCCAGCGGCGCAAGGGCCCGGGAGACCCAGTACTTC.

V usage is TRBV10-3 and J usage is TRBJ1-1; D is undetermined. Germline CDR1 ENHRY, CDR2 SYGVKD. The ends were cut back, 6 bases at V and 1 base at J, with 6 bases in the middle. The CDR3 runs 12 residues. CDR3 nucleotide sequence: TGTGCCATCAGCCAAAAGAACACTGAAGCTTTCTTT. Encoded protein: CAISQKNTEAFF.

This clone was detected once. For the CDR3, the DNA is TGTGCCAGCAGCGTAGATACCTACAATGAGCAGTTCTTC. It specifies CASSVDTYNEQFF. The chain employs TRBV9 and TRBJ2-1; D remains unclear. The CDR3 runs to 13 residues. From germline, CDR1 is SGDLS and CDR2 YYNGEE. V lost 0 bases and J lost 2, with 3 bases in between.

The chain employs TRBV9 and TRBJ2-1, with TRBD2 matching over 7 bases. V dropped 3 bases and J dropped 1; count of bases not matched to a gene: 7. Germline V CDR1 and CDR2: SGDLS, YYNGEE. The CDR3 sequence is 16 residues long. CDR3 protein: CASSAVRERSYNEQFF. CDR3 bases: TGTGCCAGCAGCGCCGTGCGGGAGAGGTCCTACAATGAGCAGTTCTTC.

V is TRBV9 and J is TRBJ2-3, with TRBD2 identical over 8 bases. The ends lost 4 bases at V and 2 bases at J; junction bases unmatched: 6. Germline values: CDR1 SGDLS, CDR2 YYNGEE. This CDR3 spans 15 amino acids. DNA of the CDR3: TGTGCCAGCAGCCTTAGCGGGACGTCCACAGATACGCAGTATTTT. It is translated as CASSLSGTSTDTQYF.

This clone occurred a few times. The chain recombines TRBV19 with TRBJ2-5; D may be TRBD2 (5 bases). V lost 7 bases and J 1 base, leaving 10 bases between the germline ends. CDR3 length equals 13 residues. The germline V gene has CDR1 LNHDA and CDR2 SQIVND (reference sequence). This CDR3 reads CASMRGPQETQYF. CDR3 DNA sequence: TGTGCCAGTATGAGAGGGCCCCAAGAGACCCAGTACTTC.

The chain carries TRBV9 and TRBJ2-7, with a weak D call TRBD1 (6 bases). V lost 0 bases to trimming and J lost 1 base, with 11 bases between them. Germline CDR1 is SGDLS and CDR2 is YYNGEE. The length of the CDR3 is 15 residues. The CDR3 reads CASSVGGQPSYEQYF. CDR3 nucleotide sequence: TGTGCCAGCAGCGTAGGTGGACAGCCTTCCTACGAGCAGTACTTC.

This clone showed up just a few times. This chain joins TRBV19 and TRBJ1-3, with 7 bases fitting TRBD1. This CDR3 region has 15 residues. Germline V gene data show CDR1 as LNHDA and CDR2 as SQIVND (reference sequence). The trim removed 2 bases at V and 5 bases at J, leaving 6 bases unmatched. This CDR3 is CASSIPGQIRNTIYF. Here the CDR3 DNA reads TGTGCCAGTAGTATACCGGGACAGATACGAAACACCATATATTTT.

CDR3 protein: CASSSPPANSPLHF. DNA for the CDR3: TGTGCCAGCAGTTCCCCCCCGGCCAATTCACCCCTCCACTTT. The rearrangement uses TRBV28 and TRBJ1-6; D unclear. From germline, CDR1 is MDHEN and CDR2 SYDVKM. Trimming shortened V by 4 bases and J by 7 bases, and 11 bases separated the two germline ends. The CDR3 covers 14 residues.